A single sample gave rise to the 5 T cell receptor beta chains below, sequenced in a study of T cell changes during pregnancy in multiple sclerosis. Measured with immunoSEQ multiplex PCR; TCRdb has only the in-frame clones, and not every one. The repertoire has about 55,000 clones, 90% of them found once; the top ten carry 0.55% to 0.6%. The sequences come from CD4+ T cells from peripheral blood mononuclear cells, collected in the first trimester of pregnancy. Receptors were obtained from a female donor with multiple sclerosis, enrolled in a pregnancy study.

The CDR3 nucleotides are TGTGCCAGCAACAGACAGATGAACACTGAAGCTTTCTTT. Protein product: CASNRQMNTEAFF. The chain combines TRBV6-5 with TRBJ1-1, with TRBD1 as a possible D gene (5 bases). In germline, CDR1 is MNHEY, CDR2 SVGAGI. V lost 7 bases and J lost 0, with 9 bases in between. CDR3 length: 13 residues.

The V call is TRBV10-3, the J call TRBJ1-1, with 8 bases identical to TRBD1. CDR1 and CDR2 from the germline V gene are ENHRY and SYGVKD. V trimming: 6 bases; J trimming: 0 bases; junction bases outside the gene matches: 9. The CDR3 is 16 residues long. DNA of the CDR3: TGTGCCATCAGGTCAGGGGGCAGCGGGTTGAACACTGAAGCTTTCTTT. The encoded protein is CAIRSGGSGLNTEAFF.

CDR3 DNA: TGCGCCAGCAGCCAGGACGGGAGGGATCAGCCCCAGCATTTT. Protein: CASSQDGRDQPQHF. The chain is built from TRBV5-1 and TRBJ1-5; D remains unclear. There are 14 residues in the CDR3. Per the germline V gene, CDR1 is SGHRS and CDR2 is YFSETQ. The V and J ends lost 4 bases and 5 bases respectively, with 13 bases between them. Complete variable domain (other parts from reference TRBV5-1 and TRBJ1-5): KAGVTQTPRYLIKTRGQQVTLSCSPISGHRSVSWYQQTPGQGLQFLFEYFSETQRNKGNFPGRFSGRQFSNSRSEMNVSTLELGDSALYLCASSQDGRDQPQHFGDGTRLSIL.

The chain couples TRBV9 to TRBJ2-3; D is ambiguous. The germline V and J ends were trimmed by 0 bases and 4 bases, with 24 bases remaining between them. Per germline, CDR1 SGDLS and CDR2 YYNGEE. CDR3 size: 19 residues. CDR3 DNA: TGTGCCAGCAGCGTAGCTACGAACAGAGACCACTTGGTACCAGATACGCAGTATTTT. It codes for CASSVATNRDHLVPDTQYF.

This chain connects TRBV27 to TRBJ2-5; 9 nucleotides align to TRBD1. Trimming took 0 bases from V and 3 from J; bases not matched to a gene: 8. The CDR3 covers 17 residues. CDR1 is MNHEY and CDR2 is SMNVEV in the germline V gene (reference sequence). CDR3 protein: CASSLSKGWDREETQYF. The CDR3 nucleotides are TGTGCCAGCAGTTTATCGAAGGGTTGGGACAGGGAAGAGACCCAGTACTTC.